This T cell receptor (beta chain) was found in a study of T cells after posttransplantation cyclophosphamide. CDR1 and CDR2 from the germline V gene are SGHRS and YFSETQ. The CDR3 has 14 residues. V dropped 1 base and J dropped 7 bases, with 14 bases sitting between them. A marrow graft followed busulfan-fludarabine conditioning, with cyclophosphamide on days +3 and +4. Using immunoSEQ multiplex PCR, the repertoire was profiled, and TCRdb retains in-frame clones only, with some absent. Among about 7,600 clones listed, roughly 82% were seen once. V is TRBV5-1 and J is TRBJ1-2; D is unclear. The source of this sequence is a female patient in her 40s who received an allogeneic stem cell transplant from a related donor, was CMV-positive, and had no GVHD. Part of the T cell pool may stem from the graft donor. The starting material was CD4+ T cells sorted from blood, obtained 950 to 1,200 days after allogeneic stem cell transplant with posttransplant cyclophosphamide. The CDR3 bases are TGCGCCAGCAGCTTGCTGGGAGAGGCCACTGGCTACACCTTC. Translation: CASSLLGEATGYTF.